A single sample gave rise to the 16 T cell receptor beta chains below, sequenced in a study of tissue T cells after allogeneic stem cell transplantation. The table came from immunoSEQ multiplex PCR; TCRdb's copy has only in-frame clones and leaves some out. The sample has 1,500 to 2,000 clones; about 80% are singletons. Enrolled prospectively were adult allogeneic hematopoietic cell transplant recipients whose graft-versus-host disease was steroid-refractory. The material was stomach tissue, obtained at autopsy. The origin of the receptors is a male patient at least 60 years old with steroid-refractory graft-versus-host disease after an allogeneic stem cell transplant. Some T cells may be provided by the graft donor.

In the case of this clone: Additional DNA sequences in this sample encode the identical CDR3. This chain connects TRBV9 to TRBJ2-2; possible D gene TRBD2, 6 bases. Germline V lookup: CDR1 SGDLS, CDR2 YYNGEE. Trimming pared 0 bases from V and 4 bases from J, leaving 10 bases between. The CDR3 consists of 15 residues. The CDR3 sequence: CASSVGPAGTGELFF. The DNA for the CDR3 is TGTGCCAGCAGCGTAGGCCCAGCGGGCACCGGGGAGCTGTTTTTT.

This clone was picked up one time. The chain has TRBV2 and TRBJ1-5; D is possibly TRBD1 (5 bases). V was shortened by 3 bases and J by 4 bases, with 16 bases between the two germline ends. CDR1 is SNHLY and CDR2 is FYNNEI in the germline V gene. This CDR3 region has 16 residues. Here the CDR3 reads CASSDEERGRNQPQHF. The DNA of the CDR3 is TGTGCCAGCAGTGACGAGGAAAGGGGTAGAAATCAGCCCCAGCATTTT. Full variable domain (remainder filled in from reference TRBV2 and TRBJ1-5): EPEVTQTPSHQVTQMGQEVILRCVPISNHLYFYWYRQILGQKVEFLVSFYNNEISEKSEIFDDQFSVERPDGSNFTLKIRSTKLEDSAMYFCASSDEERGRNQPQHFGDGTRLSIL.

This chain's CDR3 is CATRPPADSGANVLTF. In nucleotides, the CDR3 is TGTGCCACCCGACCCCCGGCGGACTCTGGGGCCAACGTCCTGACTTTC. This chain connects TRBV10-3 to TRBJ2-6, with D uncertain. This CDR3 region has 16 residues. Germline loops: CDR1 ENHRY, CDR2 SYGVKD. V gave up 10 bases and J gave up 0 bases, with 16 bases separating them.

V gene TRBV12-3 or TRBV12-4 combines with J gene TRBJ1-1; perhaps TRBD1 as D (5 bases). The length of the CDR3 is 13 residues. Trimming pared 2 bases from V and 9 bases from J, leaving 13 bases between. In nucleotides, the CDR3 is TGTGCCAGCAGTTTATTGTTGGGGACGAAAGCTTTCTTT. It is translated as CASSLLLGTKAFF.

The CDR3 reads CASSLAAATNEKLFF. CDR3 nucleotide sequence: TGTGCCAGCAGCTTGGCCGCAGCCACTAATGAAAAACTGTTTTTT. The genes are TRBV5-4 and TRBJ1-4; D unclear. Trimming stripped 0 bases from V and 2 bases from J, with 8 bases between. This CDR3 has 15 amino acids. CDR1 and CDR2 (germline): SGHNT, YYREEE (reference sequence).

The CDR3 DNA sequence: TGCGCCAGCTCGAGACTAGCGGGGGAACAAGAGACCCAGTACTTC. Translation: CASSRLAGEQETQYF. The chain has TRBV5-1 and TRBJ2-5; 12 positions agree with TRBD2. The germline V gene encodes CDR1 SGHRS and CDR2 YFSETQ. The CDR3 covers 15 residues. V shed 7 bases and J 2 bases; nucleotides not matched to a gene: 6.

This sequence joins TRBV10-3 and TRBJ1-1, with 7 bases identical to TRBD1. Germline CDR1 reads ENHRY; CDR2 reads SYGVKD. V lost 6 bases to trimming and J lost 8 bases; unmatched junction nucleotides: 3. The CDR3 is 11 amino acids. The chain's CDR3 is CAISEQGEAFF. The CDR3 DNA reads as TGTGCCATCAGCGAACAGGGGGAAGCTTTCTTT.

The chain is built from TRBV5-1 and TRBJ2-7; 7 bases map to TRBD1. The V gene's germline CDR1 is SGHRS and CDR2 YFSETQ. The CDR3 has 14 residues. Trimming took 0 bases from V and 4 from J; bases not matched to a gene: 4. The CDR3 DNA sequence: TGCGCCAGCAGCTTGGCAGGGACAGATTACGAGCAGTACTTC. Translated, it gives CASSLAGTDYEQYF.

The rearrangement uses TRBV5-5 and TRBJ1-5; D is possibly TRBD1 (6 bases). V dropped 7 bases and J dropped 2 bases, with 19 bases sitting between them. Germline CDR1 and CDR2: SGHKS and YYEKEE (reference sequence). The CDR3 contains 16 residues. CDR3 protein: CASHDSGAVGNQPQHF. The CDR3 DNA is TGTGCCAGCCACGACTCAGGGGCTGTGGGCAATCAGCCCCAGCATTTT. Full variable domain (outside the CDR3, taken from reference TRBV5-5 and TRBJ1-5): DAGVTQSPTHLIKTRGQQVTLRCSPISGHKSVSWYQQVLGQGPQFIFQYYEKEERGRGNFPDRFSARQFPNYSSELNVNALLLGDSALYLCASHDSGAVGNQPQHFGDGTRLSIL.

The chain carries TRBV3-1 (or the pseudogene TRBV3-2) and TRBJ2-3, with 11 nucleotides matching TRBD2. Germline assignment: CDR1 LGHDT and CDR2 YNNKEL (reference sequence). The CDR3 runs to 15 residues. The junction had 6 bases not matched to a gene; V was cut back by 6 bases and J by 4 bases. CDR3: CASSLTSGGSDTQYF. Written as DNA, the CDR3 is TGTGCCAGCAGTCTAACTAGCGGGGGCTCAGATACGCAGTATTTT.

The chain uses TRBV5-1 and TRBJ1-3, with D hard to call. V lost 0 bases to trimming and J lost 0 bases, with 7 bases between them. Germline CDR1 SGHRS, CDR2 YFSETQ. The CDR3 runs 15 residues. The CDR3 nucleotides are TGCGCCAGCAGCTTGGACAGTCCCTCTGGAAACACCATATATTTT. Protein product: CASSLDSPSGNTIYF. The whole variable domain, remainder taken from reference TRBV5-1 and TRBJ1-3, is KAGVTQTPRYLIKTRGQQVTLSCSPISGHRSVSWYQQTPGQGLQFLFEYFSETQRNKGNFPGRFSGRQFSNSRSEMNVSTLELGDSALYLCASSLDSPSGNTIYFGEGSWLTVV.

This chain connects TRBV4-2 to TRBJ2-5, with 8 bases lining up with TRBD2. The CDR3 consists of 16 residues. Germline V lookup: CDR1 LGHNA, CDR2 YNFKEQ. The junction had 6 bases not matched to a gene; V was cut back by 0 bases and J by 3 bases. CDR3 loop: CASSQDSGEGEETQYF. CDR3 in DNA: TGTGCCAGCAGCCAAGATAGCGGGGAGGGGGAAGAGACCCAGTACTTC.

The V and J genes are TRBV7-2 and TRBJ2-7; D gene ambiguous. This CDR3 spans 15 amino acids. V gave up 5 bases and J gave up 0 bases, with 14 bases separating them. Germline V CDR1 and CDR2: SGHTA, FQGNSA. CDR3 coding DNA: TGTGCCAGCAGCCCTTTCGGCCACAGCTCCTACGAGCAGTACTTC. Residues: CASSPFGHSSYEQYF.

The V call is TRBV5-1, the J call TRBJ2-2, with 11 positions matching TRBD2. From germline, CDR1 is SGHRS and CDR2 YFSETQ. Trimming took 4 bases from V and 3 from J; bases not matched to a gene: 5. The CDR3 is made up of 16 amino acids. CDR3 loop: CASSDSSGGDTGELFF. CDR3 sequence (DNA): TGCGCCAGCAGCGATAGTAGCGGGGGGGACACCGGGGAGCTGTTTTTT.

The chain carries TRBV18 and TRBJ1-1; 9 bases are a match to TRBD1. CDR1 is KGHSH, CDR2 LQKENI, per germline. V lost 3 bases to trimming and J lost 1 base; unmatched junction nucleotides: 0. The CDR3 sequence is 14 residues long. CDR3 residues: CASSPGQGNTEAFF. The CDR3 DNA follows: TGTGCCAGCTCACCGGGACAGGGGAACACTGAAGCTTTCTTT.

The rearrangement uses TRBV6-2 or TRBV6-3 and TRBJ2-5, with 7 bases that match TRBD2. CDR3 length: 16 residues. Germline values: CDR1 MNHEY, CDR2 SVGEGT. V dropped 6 bases and J dropped 5; count of bases not matched to a gene: 15. Here the CDR3 reads CASRPSRMGGIETQYF. The CDR3 region has the DNA TGTGCCAGCAGACCTTCCCGGATGGGGGGGATTGAGACCCAGTACTTC.